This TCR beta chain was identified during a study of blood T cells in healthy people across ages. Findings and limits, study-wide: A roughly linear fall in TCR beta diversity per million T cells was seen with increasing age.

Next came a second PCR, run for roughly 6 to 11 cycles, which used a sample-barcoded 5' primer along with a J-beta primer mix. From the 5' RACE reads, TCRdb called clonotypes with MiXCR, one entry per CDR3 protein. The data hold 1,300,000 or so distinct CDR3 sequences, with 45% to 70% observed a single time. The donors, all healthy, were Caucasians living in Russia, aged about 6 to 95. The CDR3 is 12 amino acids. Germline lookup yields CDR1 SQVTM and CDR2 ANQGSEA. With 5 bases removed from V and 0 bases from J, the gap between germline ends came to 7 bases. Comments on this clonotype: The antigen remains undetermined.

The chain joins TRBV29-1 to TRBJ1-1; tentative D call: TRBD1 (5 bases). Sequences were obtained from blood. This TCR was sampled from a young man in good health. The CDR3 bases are TGCAGCGTTTCAGGGTTGAACACTGAAGCTTTCTTT. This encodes CSVSGLNTEAFF.